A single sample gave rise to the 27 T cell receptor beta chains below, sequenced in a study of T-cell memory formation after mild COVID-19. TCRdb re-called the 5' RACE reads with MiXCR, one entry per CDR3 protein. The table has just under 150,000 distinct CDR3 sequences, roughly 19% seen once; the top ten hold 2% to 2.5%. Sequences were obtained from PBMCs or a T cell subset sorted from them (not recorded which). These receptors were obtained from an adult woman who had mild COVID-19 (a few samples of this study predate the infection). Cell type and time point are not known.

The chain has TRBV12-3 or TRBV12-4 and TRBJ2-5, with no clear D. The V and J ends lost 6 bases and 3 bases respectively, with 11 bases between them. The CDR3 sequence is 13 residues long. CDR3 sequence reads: CASSLWAEETQYF. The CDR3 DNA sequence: TGTGCCAGCAGCCTATGGGCCGAAGAGACCCAGTACTTC.

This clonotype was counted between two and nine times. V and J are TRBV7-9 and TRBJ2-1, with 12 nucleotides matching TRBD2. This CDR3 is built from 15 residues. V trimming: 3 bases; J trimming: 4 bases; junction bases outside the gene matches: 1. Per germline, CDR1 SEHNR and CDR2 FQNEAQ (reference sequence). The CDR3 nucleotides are TGTGCCAGCAGCTTGACTAGCGGGAGATACAATGAGCAGTTCTTC. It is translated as CASSLTSGRYNEQFF.

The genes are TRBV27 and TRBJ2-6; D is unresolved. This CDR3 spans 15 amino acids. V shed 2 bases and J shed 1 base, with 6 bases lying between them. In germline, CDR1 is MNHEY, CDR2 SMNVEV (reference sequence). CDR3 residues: CASSLVISGANVLTF. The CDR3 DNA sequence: TGTGCCAGCAGTTTAGTGATTTCTGGGGCCAACGTCCTGACTTTC.

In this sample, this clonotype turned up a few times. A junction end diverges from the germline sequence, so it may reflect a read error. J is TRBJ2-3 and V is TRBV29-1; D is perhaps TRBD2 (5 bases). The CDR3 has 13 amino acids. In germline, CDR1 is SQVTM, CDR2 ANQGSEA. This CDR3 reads CSVHEGNTYTQYF. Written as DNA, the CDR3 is TGCAGCGTTCATGAGGGAAACACATATACGCAGTATTTT.

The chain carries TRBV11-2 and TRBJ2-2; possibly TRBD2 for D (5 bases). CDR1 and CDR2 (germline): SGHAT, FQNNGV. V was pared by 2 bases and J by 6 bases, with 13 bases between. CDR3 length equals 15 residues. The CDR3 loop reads CASSLIALASGELFF. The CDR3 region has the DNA TGTGCCAGCAGCTTAATTGCCCTAGCATCCGGGGAGCTGTTTTTT.

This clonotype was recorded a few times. CDR3 sequence reads: CASRNGARDRNTEAFF. The CDR3, as DNA: TGTGCCAGTAGGAACGGGGCGCGGGATAGGAACACTGAAGCTTTCTTT. This chain connects TRBV19 to TRBJ1-1; possible D gene TRBD1, 5 bases. Germline CDR1 reads LNHDA; CDR2 reads SQIVND (reference sequence). The CDR3 runs to 16 residues. With 6 bases removed from V and 1 base from J, the gap between germline ends came to 18 bases.

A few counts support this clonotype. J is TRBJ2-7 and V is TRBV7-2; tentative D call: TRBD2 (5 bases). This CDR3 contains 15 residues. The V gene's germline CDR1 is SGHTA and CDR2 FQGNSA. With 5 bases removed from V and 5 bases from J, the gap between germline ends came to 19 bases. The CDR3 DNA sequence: TGTGCCAGCAGCCCCCGGGCCAACCTCGGGAACGAGCAGTACTTC. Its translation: CASSPRANLGNEQYF. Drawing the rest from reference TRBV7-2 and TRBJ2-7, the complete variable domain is GAGVSQSPSNKVTEKGKDVELRCDPISGHTALYWYRQSLGQGLEFLIYFQGNSAPDKSGLPSDRFSAERTGGSVSTLTIQRTQQEDSAVYLCASSPRANLGNEQYFGPGTRLTVT.

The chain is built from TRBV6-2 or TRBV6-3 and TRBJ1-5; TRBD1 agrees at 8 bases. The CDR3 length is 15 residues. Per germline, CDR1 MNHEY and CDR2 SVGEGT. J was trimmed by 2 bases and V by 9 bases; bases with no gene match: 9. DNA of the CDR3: TGTGCCAGTACCTTCAGGGGGCTGGGCAATCAGCCCCAGCATTTT. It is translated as CASTFRGLGNQPQHF.

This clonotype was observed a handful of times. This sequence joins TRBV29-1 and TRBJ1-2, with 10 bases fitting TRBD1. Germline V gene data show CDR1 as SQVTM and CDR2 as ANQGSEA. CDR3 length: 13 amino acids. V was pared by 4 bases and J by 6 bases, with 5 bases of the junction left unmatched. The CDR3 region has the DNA TGCAGCGTTGGACGTGGACAGGGGGATGGCTACACCTTC. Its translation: CSVGRGQGDGYTF. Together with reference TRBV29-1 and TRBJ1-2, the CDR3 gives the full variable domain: SAVISQKPSRDICQRGTSLTIQCQVDSQVTMMFWYRQQPGQSLTLIATANQGSEATYESGFVIDKFPISRPNLTFSTLTVSNMSPEDSSIYLCSVGRGQGDGYTFGSGTRLTVV.

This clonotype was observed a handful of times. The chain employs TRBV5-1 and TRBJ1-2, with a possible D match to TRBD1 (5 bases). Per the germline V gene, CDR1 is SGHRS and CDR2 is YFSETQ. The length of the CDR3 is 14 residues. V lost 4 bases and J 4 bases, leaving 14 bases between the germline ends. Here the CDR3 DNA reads TGCGCCAGCAGCCCCCGGGGGGACGGCTATGGCTACACCTTC. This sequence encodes CASSPRGDGYGYTF.

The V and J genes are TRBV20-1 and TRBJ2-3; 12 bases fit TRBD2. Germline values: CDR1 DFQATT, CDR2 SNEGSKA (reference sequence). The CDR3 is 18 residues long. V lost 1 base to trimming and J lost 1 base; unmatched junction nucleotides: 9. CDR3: CSARGRPTSGRGTDTQYF. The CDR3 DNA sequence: TGCAGTGCTAGAGGGCGCCCGACTAGCGGGAGAGGCACAGATACGCAGTATTTT.

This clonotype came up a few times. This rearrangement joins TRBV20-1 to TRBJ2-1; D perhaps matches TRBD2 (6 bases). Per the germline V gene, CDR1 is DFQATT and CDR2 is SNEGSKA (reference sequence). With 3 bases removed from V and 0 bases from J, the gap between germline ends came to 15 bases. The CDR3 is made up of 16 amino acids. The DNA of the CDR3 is TGCAGTGCTAGGATGGTAGCGGCTAGCTCCTACAATGAGCAGTTCTTC. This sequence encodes CSARMVAASSYNEQFF.

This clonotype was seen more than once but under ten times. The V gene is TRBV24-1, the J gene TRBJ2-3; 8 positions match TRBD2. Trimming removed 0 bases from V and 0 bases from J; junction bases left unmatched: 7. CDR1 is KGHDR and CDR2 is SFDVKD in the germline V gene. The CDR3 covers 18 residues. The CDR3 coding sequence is TGTGCCACCAGTGATTTGGGAACTAGCGGATTGAGCACAGATACGCAGTATTTT. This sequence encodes CATSDLGTSGLSTDTQYF.

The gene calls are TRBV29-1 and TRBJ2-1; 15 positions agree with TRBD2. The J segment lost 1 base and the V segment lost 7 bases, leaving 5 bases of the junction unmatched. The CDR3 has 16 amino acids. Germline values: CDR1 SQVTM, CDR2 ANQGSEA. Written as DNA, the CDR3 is TGCAGCGGCCGGACTAGCGGGAGGGCGTCCTACAATGAGCAGTTCTTC. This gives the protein CSGRTSGRASYNEQFF.

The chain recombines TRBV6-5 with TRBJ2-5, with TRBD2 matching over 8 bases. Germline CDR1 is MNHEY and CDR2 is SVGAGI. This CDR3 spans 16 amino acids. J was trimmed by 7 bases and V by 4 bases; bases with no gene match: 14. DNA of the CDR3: TGTGCCAGCAGTTCCCCGGGACTAGTTAGGGGTGGGACCCAGTACTTC. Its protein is CASSSPGLVRGGTQYF.

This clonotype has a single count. The CDR3 protein is CASSLGQADYGYTF. The CDR3 nucleotides read TGTGCCAGCAGCCTGGGACAGGCTGACTATGGCTACACCTTC. The gene calls are TRBV7-8 and TRBJ1-2, with 8 bases matching TRBD1. Unmatched junction bases numbered 5, after V lost 5 bases and J lost 3 bases. Looked up from germline, CDR1 is SGHVS and CDR2 is FQNEAQ. The CDR3 loop spans 14 amino acids.

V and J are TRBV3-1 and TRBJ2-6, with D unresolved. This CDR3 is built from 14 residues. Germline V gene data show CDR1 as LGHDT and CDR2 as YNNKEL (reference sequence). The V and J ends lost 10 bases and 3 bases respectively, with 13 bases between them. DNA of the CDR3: TGTGCCACCGGGCCCCATGGTGGGGCCAACGTCCTGACTTTC. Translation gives CATGPHGGANVLTF.

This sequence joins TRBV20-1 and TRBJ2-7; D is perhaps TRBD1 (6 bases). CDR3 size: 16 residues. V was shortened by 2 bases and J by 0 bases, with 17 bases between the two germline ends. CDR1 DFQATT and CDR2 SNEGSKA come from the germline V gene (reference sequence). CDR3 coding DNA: TGCAGTGCTAGATCCGCAGGGGCAATGGGCTCCTACGAGCAGTACTTC. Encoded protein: CSARSAGAMGSYEQYF.

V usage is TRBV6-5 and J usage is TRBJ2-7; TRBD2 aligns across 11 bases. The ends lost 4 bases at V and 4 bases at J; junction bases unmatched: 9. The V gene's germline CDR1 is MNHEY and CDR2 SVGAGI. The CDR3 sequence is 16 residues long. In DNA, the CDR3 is TGTGCCAGCAGTTCAAGAACTAGCGGGAGAGGTTACGAGCAGTACTTC. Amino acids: CASSSRTSGRGYEQYF.

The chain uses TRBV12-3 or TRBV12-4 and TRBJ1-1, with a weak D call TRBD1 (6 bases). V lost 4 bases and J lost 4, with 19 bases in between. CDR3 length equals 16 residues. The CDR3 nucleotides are TGTGCCAGCAGTTGGAGGGGGGATCGACATTTCACTGAAGCTTTCTTT. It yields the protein CASSWRGDRHFTEAFF.

Here the CDR3 DNA reads TGTGCCAGCAGCCGGACTAGCGAGCAGTTCTTC. Residues: CASSRTSEQFF. The chain joins TRBV5-6 to TRBJ2-1, with 8 bases that match TRBD2. This CDR3 is 11 amino acids long. Germline V gene sequence: CDR1 SGHDT, CDR2 YYEEEE. V lost 4 bases, J lost 10 bases, and 1 base stayed unmatched.

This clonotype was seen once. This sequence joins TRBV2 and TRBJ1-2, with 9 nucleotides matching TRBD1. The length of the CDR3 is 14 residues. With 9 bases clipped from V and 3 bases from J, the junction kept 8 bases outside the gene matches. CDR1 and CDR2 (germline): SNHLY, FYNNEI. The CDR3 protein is CARQGQGEDYGYTF. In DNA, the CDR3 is TGTGCCAGACAGGGACAGGGTGAGGACTATGGCTACACCTTC.

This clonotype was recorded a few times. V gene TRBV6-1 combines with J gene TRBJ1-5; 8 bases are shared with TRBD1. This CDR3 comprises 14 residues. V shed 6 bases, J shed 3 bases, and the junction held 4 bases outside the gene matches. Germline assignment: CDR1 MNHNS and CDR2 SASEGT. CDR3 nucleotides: TGTGCCAGCAGCCCCAGGGGGCCCAATCAGCCCCAGCATTTT. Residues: CASSPRGPNQPQHF.

For the CDR3, the DNA is TGTGCCACCAGTGAGGCTAGCGTCCGATACAATGAGCAGTTCTTC. This codes for CATSEASVRYNEQFF. The rearrangement links TRBV24-1 to TRBJ2-1, with a possible D match to TRBD2 (6 bases). Germline CDR1 KGHDR, CDR2 SFDVKD. Trimming took 4 bases from V and 4 from J, leaving 13 bases between them. The CDR3 loop spans 15 amino acids.

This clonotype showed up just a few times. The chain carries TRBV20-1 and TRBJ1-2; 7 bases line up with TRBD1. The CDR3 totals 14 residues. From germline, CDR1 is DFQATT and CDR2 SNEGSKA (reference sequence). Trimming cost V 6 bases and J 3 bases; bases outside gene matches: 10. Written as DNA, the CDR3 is TGCAGTGCCTACCGTAGACAGGGCTACTATGGCTACACCTTC. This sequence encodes CSAYRRQGYYGYTF.

CDR3 region: CASSLLGGKDYGYTF. The DNA of the CDR3 is TGCGCCAGCAGCTTACTTGGGGGCAAAGACTATGGCTACACCTTC. The chain joins TRBV5-1 to TRBJ1-2; possible D gene TRBD1, 6 bases. Trimming took off 2 bases at V and 3 bases at J, with 14 bases between the two ends. The CDR3 contains 15 residues. The V gene's germline CDR1 is SGHRS and CDR2 YFSETQ.

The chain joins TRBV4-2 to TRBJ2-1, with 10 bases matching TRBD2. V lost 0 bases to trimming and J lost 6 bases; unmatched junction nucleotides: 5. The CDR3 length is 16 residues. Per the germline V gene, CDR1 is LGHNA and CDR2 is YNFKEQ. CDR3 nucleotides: TGTGCCAGCAGCCAAGATGCGAGCGGGGGGGCCAATGAGCAGTTCTTC. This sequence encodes CASSQDASGGANEQFF.